The 17 T cell receptor beta chains reported below all come from one sample, sequenced in a study of OX40 agonist ivuxolimab in advanced cancers. Profiling relied on immunoSEQ multiplex PCR, and the TCRdb table lists in-frame clones only, not all of them. The sample records fewer than 95,000 clones, more than 75% being singletons. Sequenced material: CD4+ or CD8+ T cells sorted from blood, taken in a trial of the OX40 agonist ivuxolimab. The receptors shown here come from an adult with an advanced solid tumor such as melanoma, head and neck, liver or kidney cancer.

This clone was seen a single time. This chain connects TRBV15 to TRBJ1-1; no reliable D call. V was cut by 2 bases and J by 6 bases, with 10 bases left in between. The CDR3 extends over 13 amino acids. From germline, CDR1 is LNHNV and CDR2 YYDKDF (reference sequence). The CDR3 sequence is CATSRRSLPEAFF. For the CDR3, the DNA is TGTGCCACCAGCAGACGATCGCTCCCTGAAGCTTTCTTT. The full variable domain, in which reference TRBV15 and TRBJ1-1 provide the parts outside the CDR3, is DAMVIQNPRYQVTQFGKPVTLSCSQTLNHNVMYWYQQKSSQAPKLLFHYYDKDFNNEADTPDNFQSRRPNTSFCFLDIRSPGLGDTAMYLCATSRRSLPEAFFGQGTRLTVV.

The gene calls are TRBV11-2 and TRBJ2-3, with 8 nucleotides matching TRBD2. The germline V gene has CDR1 SGHAT and CDR2 FQNNGV. This CDR3 is 18 amino acids long. V shed 4 bases, J shed 2 bases, and the junction held 14 bases outside the gene matches. The CDR3 DNA follows: TGTGCCAGCAGCTCCATCTTCCAACTAGCGGTGTCCACAGATACGCAGTATTTT. Translation: CASSSIFQLAVSTDTQYF.

The chain links TRBV28 to TRBJ2-6, with 7 bases matching TRBD1. The V segment lost 3 bases and the J segment 4 bases; nucleotides outside the gene matches: 6. Germline V CDR1 and CDR2: MDHEN, SYDVKM. The CDR3 contains 16 residues. CDR3 region: CASSLYRGSGANVLTF. The CDR3, as DNA: TGTGCCAGCAGTTTGTACAGGGGATCCGGGGCCAACGTCCTGACTTTC.

This clone was counted a few times. The chain links TRBV7-9 to TRBJ2-3; D is possibly TRBD2 (5 bases). The CDR3 totals 15 residues. The V gene lost 5 bases and the J gene lost 2 bases, with 14 bases spanning the gap. Germline CDR1 is SEHNR and CDR2 is FQNEAQ (reference sequence). CDR3 sequence reads: CASSQKGGPTDTQYF. The CDR3 DNA reads as TGTGCCAGCAGCCAAAAAGGCGGGCCCACAGATACGCAGTATTTT. Together with reference TRBV7-9 and TRBJ2-3, the CDR3 gives the full variable domain: DTGVSQNPRHKITKRGQNVTFRCDPISEHNRLYWYRQTLGQGPEFLTYFQNEAQLEKSRLLSDRFSAERPKGSFSTLEIQRTEQGDSAMYLCASSQKGGPTDTQYFGPGTRLTVL.

The genes are TRBV29-1 and TRBJ2-3, with D possibly TRBD2 on 5 matching bases. V lost 6 bases and J 5 bases, leaving 12 bases between the germline ends. The germline gives CDR1 SQVTM, CDR2 ANQGSEA. The CDR3 covers 12 residues. The CDR3 DNA is TGCAGCGTCGCCGGGAATGGAGATACGCAGTATTTT. It translates to CSVAGNGDTQYF.

This clone was seen more than once but under ten times. V is TRBV19 and J is TRBJ2-7, with D maybe TRBD2 (6 bases). V was trimmed by 1 base and J by 0 bases, leaving 10 bases between them. The CDR3 is made up of 15 amino acids. Looked up from germline, CDR1 is LNHDA and CDR2 is SQIVND (reference sequence). The CDR3 DNA is TGTGCCAGTAGTATAGTGCGGGAATCCTCCTACGAGCAGTACTTC. The encoded protein is CASSIVRESSYEQYF.

The chain couples TRBV7-3 to TRBJ2-3, with D tentatively TRBD2 (5 bases). In germline, CDR1 is SGHTA, CDR2 FQGTGA. This CDR3 comprises 15 residues. V lost 2 bases and J 6 bases, leaving 15 bases between the germline ends. CDR3 residues: CASSLRPSTGDTQYF. Here the CDR3 DNA reads TGTGCCAGCAGCTTACGCCCTAGTACGGGGGATACGCAGTATTTT.

This chain links TRBV10-3 with TRBJ2-5; the match to TRBD2 covers 9 bases. Germline V gives CDR1 ENHRY, CDR2 SYGVKD. The CDR3 length is 15 residues. V dropped 4 bases and J dropped 4; count of bases not matched to a gene: 7. CDR3 in amino acids: CAISAAGGPRETQYF. The CDR3 DNA reads as TGTGCCATCAGTGCGGCGGGAGGGCCGAGAGAGACCCAGTACTTC.

This clone was picked up a small number of times. The chain links TRBV7-6 to TRBJ1-2; 8 bases match TRBD1. This CDR3 is built from 13 residues. CDR1 and CDR2 from the germline V gene are SGHVS and FNYEAQ. Losses at the gene ends were 5 bases for V and 8 bases for J; bases not matched to a gene: 7. The CDR3 nucleotides are TGTGCCAGCAGCCGGACAGGGAGGGAAGGCTACACCTTC. Its translation is CASSRTGREGYTF. The full variable domain, its missing parts supplied by reference TRBV7-6 and TRBJ1-2, is GAGVSQSPRYKVTKRGQDVALRCDPISGHVSLYWYRQALGQGPEFLTYFNYEAQQDKSGLPNDRFSAERPEGSISTLTIQRTEQRDSAMYRCASSRTGREGYTFGSGTRLTVV.

The chain employs TRBV6-6 and TRBJ1-5; D gene ambiguous. CDR3 length: 14 residues. Per the germline V gene, CDR1 is MNHNY and CDR2 is SVGAGI (reference sequence). V lost 6 bases to trimming and J lost 9 bases, with 18 bases between them. CDR3: CASRSSDAALPQHF. For the CDR3, the DNA is TGTGCCAGCAGATCCTCGGACGCGGCTCTGCCCCAGCATTTT.

This chain uses TRBV6-5 with TRBJ2-7; 8 bases are shared with TRBD2. Looked up from germline, CDR1 is MNHEY and CDR2 is SVGAGI. V dropped 6 bases and J dropped 2; count of bases not matched to a gene: 6. This CDR3 spans 14 amino acids. The CDR3 coding sequence is TGTGCCAGCAGGCCAGGACTAGCCACCTACGAGCAGTACTTC. This encodes CASRPGLATYEQYF.

About this clone itself: Without the conserved terminal phenylalanine or tryptophan, this CDR3 likely stems from a read error. No DNA is shown, since the ends of the CDR3 on it are uncertain; the CDR3 is the one TCRdb lists. The chain couples TRBV6-5 to TRBJ1-1. Germline V gives CDR1 MNHEY, CDR2 SVGAGI. The CDR3 is 12 residues long, counting both termini. This chain's CDR3 is CASSEVGSSPGV.

The chain links TRBV5-4 to TRBJ2-5; 9 nucleotides agree with TRBD2. The J call may be in error: the DNA end matches TRBJ2-7 better. The germline CDR1 and CDR2 sequences are SGHNT and YYREEE (reference sequence). The CDR3 covers 15 residues. The CDR3 loop reads CASFRGGREPYEQYF. The DNA of the CDR3 is TGTGCCAGCTTCCGGGGCGGGAGGGAACCCTACGAGCAGTACTTC.

This clone was detected ten times or more. The genes are TRBV7-5 and TRBJ1-2. TRBV7-5 is assigned pseudogene status. This CDR3 contains 13 residues. CDR3 region: CARSPYTEEGYTF. DNA for the CDR3: TGTGCCAGAAGCCCGTACACCGAGGAGGGCTACACCTTC.

This chain links TRBV7-2 with TRBJ2-7; TRBD1 might be the D (6 bases). There are 14 residues in the CDR3. Germline lookup yields CDR1 SGHTA and CDR2 FQGNSA. The germline V and J ends were trimmed by 5 bases and 0 bases, with 11 bases remaining between them. CDR3 bases: TGTGCCAGCAGCCAGAACAGGGCCTCCTACGAGCAGTACTTC. Translation: CASSQNRASYEQYF.

The chain recombines TRBV21-1 with TRBJ1-2; the D call of TRBD1 is as the table states it, not checked on the DNA. TRBV21-1 is marked as a pseudogene. This CDR3 comprises 12 residues. CDR3 residues: CASLQGAGGYTF. CDR3 nucleotides: TGTGCCAGCCTACAGGGGGCGGGAGGCTACACCTTC.

Comments on this clone: At the DNA level, this CDR3 is encoded by other sequences in the same sample as well. This sequence joins TRBV30 and TRBJ2-3, with 12 bases lining up with TRBD2. The CDR3 has 16 residues. The germline V gene has CDR1 GTSNPN and CDR2 SVGIG (reference sequence). With 0 bases clipped from V and 2 bases from J, the junction kept 3 bases outside the gene matches. This CDR3 is CAWSVRTSGNTDTQYF. CDR3 DNA sequence: TGTGCCTGGAGTGTAAGGACTAGCGGGAACACAGATACGCAGTATTTT.